This passage covers 20 T cell receptor beta chains from one sample sequenced in a study of type 1 regulatory T cells. TCRdb independently ran MiXCR on the reads; one entry per CDR3 protein. The sample lists about 65,000 distinct CDR3 sequences, just under 50% occurring once. These receptors have no identified antigens. The sample comprised cultured non-Tr1 T cells, either the whole culture or a sorted T cell fraction (not recorded which). The receptors originated from a human donor in good health.

This clonotype was seen more than once but under ten times. The V call is TRBV6-1, the J call TRBJ2-7, with D possibly called TRBD1 or TRBD2 (6 bases each). The V gene's germline CDR1 is MNHNS and CDR2 SASEGT. Between the trimmed V and J ends, which lost 1 base and 7 bases, there was a span of 11 bases. CDR3 length: 13 amino acids. Here the CDR3 reads CASSEGGANEQYF. In DNA form, the CDR3 reads TGTGCCAGCAGTGAAGGGGGGGCTAATGAGCAGTACTTC.

The rearrangement joins TRBV29-1 to TRBJ2-5; TRBD1 or TRBD2 may be the D gene (6 bases each). This CDR3 comprises 16 residues. V was cut by 7 bases and J by 5 bases, with 26 bases left in between. The germline gives CDR1 SQVTM, CDR2 ANQGSEA. The CDR3 here is CSALGGSRALMETQYF. The CDR3 DNA reads as TGCAGCGCATTAGGGGGGAGTAGGGCGTTAATGGAGACCCAGTACTTC. The full variable domain, completed using reference TRBV29-1 and TRBJ2-5, is SAVISQKPSRDICQRGTSLTIQCQVDSQVTMMFWYRQQPGQSLTLIATANQGSEATYESGFVIDKFPISRPNLTFSTLTVSNMSPEDSSIYLCSALGGSRALMETQYFGPGTRLLVL.

This CDR3 is CASSFLDEWHTEAFF. The CDR3 DNA sequence: TGTGCCAGCAGCTTCCTCGACGAATGGCACACTGAAGCTTTCTTT. The chain combines TRBV7-3 with TRBJ1-1; D is undetermined. The CDR3 has 15 amino acids. The V and J ends lost 3 bases and 3 bases respectively, with 14 bases between them. The germline CDR1 and CDR2 sequences are SGHTA and FQGTGA.

This clonotype was picked up a small number of times. The rearrangement joins TRBV9 to TRBJ1-5; 10 positions match TRBD1. Germline V lookup: CDR1 SGDLS, CDR2 YYNGEE. This CDR3 region has 14 residues. With 4 bases clipped from V and 4 bases from J, the junction kept 2 bases outside the gene matches. CDR3 residues: CASSSGQGNQPQHF. The CDR3 region has the DNA TGTGCCAGCAGCTCGGGACAGGGGAATCAGCCCCAGCATTTT.

The V and J genes are TRBV20-1 and TRBJ1-5; possibly TRBD1 for D (6 bases). The CDR3 runs 15 residues. Between the trimmed V and J ends, which lost 0 bases and 0 bases, there was a span of 9 bases. CDR1 DFQATT and CDR2 SNEGSKA come from the germline V gene (reference sequence). The CDR3: CSARDRGYSNQPQHF. CDR3 sequence (DNA): TGCAGTGCTAGAGACAGGGGTTATAGCAATCAGCCCCAGCATTTT.

The rearrangement links TRBV4-1 to TRBJ2-3, with no clear D. V was pared by 10 bases and J by 0 bases, with 5 bases between. Germline lookup yields CDR1 MGHRA and CDR2 YSYEKL. This CDR3 contains 11 residues. CDR3 region: CATRSTDTQYF. CDR3 sequence (DNA): TGCGCCACCAGGAGCACAGATACGCAGTATTTT.

The genes are TRBV18 and TRBJ1-5, with TRBD1 as a possible D gene (5 bases). The CDR3 is 13 amino acids. CDR1 is KGHSH and CDR2 is LQKENI in the germline V gene. Trimming removed 3 bases at V and 5 bases at J, with 8 bases between. The DNA for the CDR3 is TGTGCCAGCTCACCGGACATAGATCAGCCCCAGCATTTT. This gives the protein CASSPDIDQPQHF. The full variable domain, in which reference TRBV18 and TRBJ1-5 provide the parts outside the CDR3, is NAGVMQNPRHLVRRRGQEARLRCSPMKGHSHVYWYRQLPEEGLKFMVYLQKENIIDESGMPKERFSAEFPKEGPSILRIQQVVRGDSAAYFCASSPDIDQPQHFGDGTRLSIL.

V and J are TRBV7-2 and TRBJ2-1; 8 nucleotides match TRBD1. Trimming at V came to 1 base and at J to 7 bases, leaving 6 bases not matched to a gene. The length of the CDR3 is 15 residues. The germline V gene encodes CDR1 SGHTA and CDR2 FQGNSA. This CDR3 is CASSLGRGRWNEQFF. The CDR3 region has the DNA TGTGCCAGCAGCTTAGGCAGGGGGCGTTGGAATGAGCAGTTCTTC.

This clonotype was detected a few times. The V and J genes are TRBV5-1 and TRBJ1-2; no definite D call. In germline, CDR1 is SGHRS, CDR2 YFSETQ. Trimming cost V 2 bases and J 6 bases, with 11 bases left between them. The length of the CDR3 is 13 residues. CDR3 residues: CASSLVDGNGYTF. For the CDR3, the DNA is TGCGCCAGCAGCTTAGTCGATGGAAATGGCTACACCTTC.

The chain joins TRBV20-1 to TRBJ2-5; D tentatively fits TRBD1 or TRBD2 (6 bases each). The germline V and J ends were trimmed by 3 bases and 5 bases, with 19 bases remaining between them. Germline lookup yields CDR1 DFQATT and CDR2 SNEGSKA (reference sequence). CDR3 length: 15 amino acids. CDR3 sequence: CSASAPGARRETQYF. CDR3 bases: TGCAGTGCTAGTGCCCCGGGGGCGCGAAGGGAGACCCAGTACTTC.

The chain is built from TRBV5-1 and TRBJ2-3; 7 positions agree with TRBD1. Looked up from germline, CDR1 is SGHRS and CDR2 is YFSETQ. Losses at the gene ends were 1 base for V and 7 bases for J; bases not matched to a gene: 9. This CDR3 has 15 amino acids. CDR3 in amino acids: CASSLTQTGLNTQYF. The CDR3 DNA reads TGCGCCAGCAGCTTGACCCAGACAGGGTTGAATACGCAGTATTTT.

This clonotype was picked up a small number of times. The CDR3 region is CASSPKGPNEQYF. In DNA form, the CDR3 reads TGTGCCAGCTCACCAAAGGGACCCAACGAGCAGTACTTC. The genes are TRBV18 and TRBJ2-7; perhaps D is TRBD1 or TRBD2 (5 bases each). The CDR3 loop spans 13 amino acids. Trimming took off 2 bases at V and 5 bases at J, with 10 bases between the two ends. CDR1 is KGHSH, CDR2 LQKENI, per germline.

The gene calls are TRBV12-3 or TRBV12-4 and TRBJ2-1; D unclear. The CDR3 loop spans 12 amino acids. V lost 0 bases and J lost 9, with 6 bases in between. The CDR3 region has the DNA TGTGCCAGCAGTTTAGCGCTAGGTGAGCAGTTCTTC. This codes for CASSLALGEQFF.

This clonotype was found a few times. The rearrangement uses TRBV24-1 and TRBJ2-3; TRBD2 matches at 9 bases. Germline trimming cut 10 bases from V and 6 bases from J; bases unmatched to any gene: 13. The CDR3 totals 15 residues. Germline CDR1 and CDR2: KGHDR and SFDVKD. The CDR3 nucleotides read TGTGCCACGGCTGTGGCGGGGGGGCCCGGGGATACGCAGTATTTT. Translation: CATAVAGGPGDTQYF.

This clonotype was counted a few times. The chain joins TRBV7-9 to TRBJ1-4, with D maybe TRBD1 (5 bases). This CDR3 is 14 amino acids long. Trimming took off 5 bases at V and 8 bases at J, with 15 bases between the two ends. CDR1 is SEHNR and CDR2 is FQNEAQ in the germline V gene (reference sequence). The CDR3 DNA reads as TGTGCCAGCAGCCCCCAGGGAGGCAACGAAAAACTGTTTTTT. Residues: CASSPQGGNEKLFF.

The sample holds a few counts of this clonotype. The chain carries TRBV6-5 and TRBJ1-2, with D perhaps TRBD1 (6 bases). Trimming took off 7 bases at V and 2 bases at J, with 11 bases between the two ends. The CDR3 sequence is 13 residues long. CDR1 MNHEY and CDR2 SVGAGI come from the germline V gene. The CDR3 region has the DNA TGTGCCAGCAACCCCAGGGGCAACTATGGCTACACCTTC. This sequence encodes CASNPRGNYGYTF.

This clonotype was observed a single time. The rearrangement links TRBV4-2 to TRBJ2-3; 8 bases line up with TRBD2. V shed 0 bases, J shed 5 bases, and the junction held 4 bases outside the gene matches. Looked up from germline, CDR1 is LGHNA and CDR2 is YNFKEQ. This CDR3 region has 15 residues. CDR3 in amino acids: CASSQENSGKDTQYF. The DNA for the CDR3 is TGTGCCAGCAGCCAAGAAAATAGCGGGAAAGATACGCAGTATTTT.

Of note for this clonotype: The junction shows a germline mismatch at one end, possibly a read error. The CDR3 region has the DNA TGTGCCAGCAGCATAGCAGGCCCCCGTTATGGCTACACCTTC. This sequence encodes CASSIAGPRYGYTF. V usage is TRBV7-2 and J usage is TRBJ1-2; D remains ambiguous. Germline V CDR1 and CDR2: SGHTA, FQGNSA. The CDR3 contains 14 residues.

This rearrangement joins TRBV7-2 to TRBJ2-1, with 13 bases that match TRBD2. CDR3 size: 15 residues. Germline V gene sequence: CDR1 SGHTA, CDR2 FQGNSA. V lost 5 bases to trimming and J lost 7 bases; unmatched junction nucleotides: 5. CDR3 sequence: CASSTTSGGLNEQFF. CDR3 sequence (DNA): TGTGCCAGCAGCACGACTAGCGGGGGGTTAAATGAGCAGTTCTTC.

This clonotype rates as medium-sized. The V call is TRBV6-6, the J call TRBJ2-7; 7 bases map to TRBD2. CDR3 length: 17 residues. The J segment lost 5 bases and the V segment lost 6 bases, leaving 19 bases of the junction unmatched. Germline values: CDR1 MNHNY, CDR2 SVGAGI (reference sequence). The CDR3 sequence: CASSSPRGGGVHDEQYF. The DNA for the CDR3 is TGTGCCAGCAGCTCACCCCGCGGCGGGGGTGTCCACGACGAGCAGTACTTC.